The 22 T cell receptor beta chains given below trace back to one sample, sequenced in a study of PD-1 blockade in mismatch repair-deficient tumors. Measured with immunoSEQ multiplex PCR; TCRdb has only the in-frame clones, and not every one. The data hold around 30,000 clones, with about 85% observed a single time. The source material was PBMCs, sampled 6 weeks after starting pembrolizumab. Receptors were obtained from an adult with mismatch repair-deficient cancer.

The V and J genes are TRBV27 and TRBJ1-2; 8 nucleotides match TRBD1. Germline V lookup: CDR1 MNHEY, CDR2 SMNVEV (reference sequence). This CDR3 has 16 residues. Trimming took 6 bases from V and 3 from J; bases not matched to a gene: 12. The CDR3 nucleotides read TGTGCCAGCAGCTTAGGGTGGACAGGGCAGGACTATGGCTACACCTTC. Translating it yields CASSLGWTGQDYGYTF.

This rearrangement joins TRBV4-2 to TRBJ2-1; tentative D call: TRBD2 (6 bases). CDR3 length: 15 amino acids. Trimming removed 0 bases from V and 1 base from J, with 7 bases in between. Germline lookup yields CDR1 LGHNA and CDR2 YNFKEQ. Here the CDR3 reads CASSQEGGSYNEQFF. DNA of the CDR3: TGTGCCAGCAGCCAAGAGGGAGGTTCCTACAATGAGCAGTTCTTC.

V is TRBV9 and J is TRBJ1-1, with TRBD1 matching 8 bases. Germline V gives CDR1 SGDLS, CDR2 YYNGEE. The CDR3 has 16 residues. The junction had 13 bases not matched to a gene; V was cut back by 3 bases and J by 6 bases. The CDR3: CASSAYERTGMPEAFF. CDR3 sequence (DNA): TGTGCCAGCAGCGCTTACGAGAGGACAGGGATGCCTGAAGCTTTCTTT.

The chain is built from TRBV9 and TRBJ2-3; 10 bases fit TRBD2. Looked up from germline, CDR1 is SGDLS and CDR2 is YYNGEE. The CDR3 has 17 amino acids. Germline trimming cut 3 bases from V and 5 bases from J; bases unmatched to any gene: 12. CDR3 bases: TGTGCCAGCAGCGCCCGGGGAGCGGGAGGGGGAAAAGATACGCAGTATTTT. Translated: CASSARGAGGGKDTQYF.

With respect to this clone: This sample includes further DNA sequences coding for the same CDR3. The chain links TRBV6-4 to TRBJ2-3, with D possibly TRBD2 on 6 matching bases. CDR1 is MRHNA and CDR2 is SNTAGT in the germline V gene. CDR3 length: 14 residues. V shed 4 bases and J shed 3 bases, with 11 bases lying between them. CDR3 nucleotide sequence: TGTGCCAGCAGTGTTGGGGGAGGAACAGATACGCAGTATTTT. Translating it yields CASSVGGGTDTQYF.

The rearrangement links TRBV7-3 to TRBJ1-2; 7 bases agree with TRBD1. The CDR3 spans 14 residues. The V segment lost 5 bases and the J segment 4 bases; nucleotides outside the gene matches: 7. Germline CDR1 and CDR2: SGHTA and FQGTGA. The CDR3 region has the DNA TGTGCCAGCAGCCAATCCCGGGACAGCTATGGCTACACCTTC. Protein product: CASSQSRDSYGYTF.

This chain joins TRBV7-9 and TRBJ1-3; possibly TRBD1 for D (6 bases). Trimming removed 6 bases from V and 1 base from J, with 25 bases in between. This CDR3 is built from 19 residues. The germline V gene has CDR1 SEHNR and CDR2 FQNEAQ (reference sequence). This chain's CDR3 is CASRPLPGHILSSGNTIYF. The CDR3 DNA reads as TGTGCCAGCAGACCCCTACCGGGACACATTCTTTCTTCTGGAAACACCATATATTTT. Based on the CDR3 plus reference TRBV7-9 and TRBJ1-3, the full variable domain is DTGVSQNPRHKITKRGQNVTFRCDPISEHNRLYWYRQTLGQGPEFLTYFQNEAQLEKSRLLSDRFSAERPKGSFSTLEIQRTEQGDSAMYLCASRPLPGHILSSGNTIYFGEGSWLTVV.

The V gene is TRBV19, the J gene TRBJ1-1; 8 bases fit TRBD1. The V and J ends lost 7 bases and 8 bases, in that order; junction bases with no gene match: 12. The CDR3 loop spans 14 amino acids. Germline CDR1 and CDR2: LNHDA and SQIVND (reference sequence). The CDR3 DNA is TGTGCCAGTACCCTGACAGGGGTAGGTGGCGAAGCTTTCTTT. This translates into CASTLTGVGGEAFF.

Written as DNA, the CDR3 is TGTGCCAGCAGCTCTCGTCACGGGAACACTGAAGCTTTCTTT. It codes for CASSSRHGNTEAFF. The chain joins TRBV7-3 to TRBJ1-1; no clear D. The ends were cut back, 4 bases at V and 1 base at J, with 10 bases in the middle. The CDR3 covers 14 residues. Germline V gives CDR1 SGHTA, CDR2 FQGTGA.

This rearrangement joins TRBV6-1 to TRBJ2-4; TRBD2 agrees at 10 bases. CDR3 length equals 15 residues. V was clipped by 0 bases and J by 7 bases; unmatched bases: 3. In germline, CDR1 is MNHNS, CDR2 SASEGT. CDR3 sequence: CASSEAGSGRNIQYF. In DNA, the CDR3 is TGTGCCAGCAGTGAAGCGGGTAGCGGGAGGAACATTCAGTACTTC.

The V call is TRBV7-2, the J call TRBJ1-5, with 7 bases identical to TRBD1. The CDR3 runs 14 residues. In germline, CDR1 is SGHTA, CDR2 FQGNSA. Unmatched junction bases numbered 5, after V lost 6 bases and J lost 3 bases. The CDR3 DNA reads TGTGCCAGCAGTCGGGACAGTAACAATCAGCCCCAGCATTTT. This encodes CASSRDSNNQPQHF.

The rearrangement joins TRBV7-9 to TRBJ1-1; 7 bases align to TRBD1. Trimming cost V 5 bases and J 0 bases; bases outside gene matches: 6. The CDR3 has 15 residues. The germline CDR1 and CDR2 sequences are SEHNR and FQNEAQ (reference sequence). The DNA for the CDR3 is TGTGCCAGCAGCCCCACGGACAGGCTGAACACTGAAGCTTTCTTT. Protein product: CASSPTDRLNTEAFF.

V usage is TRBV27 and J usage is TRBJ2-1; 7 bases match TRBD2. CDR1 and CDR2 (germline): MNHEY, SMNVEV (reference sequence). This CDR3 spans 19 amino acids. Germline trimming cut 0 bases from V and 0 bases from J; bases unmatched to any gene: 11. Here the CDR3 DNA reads TGTGCCAGCAGTTTATCATGGACTAGGACCCCTTTCTCCTACAATGAGCAGTTCTTC. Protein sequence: CASSLSWTRTPFSYNEQFF.

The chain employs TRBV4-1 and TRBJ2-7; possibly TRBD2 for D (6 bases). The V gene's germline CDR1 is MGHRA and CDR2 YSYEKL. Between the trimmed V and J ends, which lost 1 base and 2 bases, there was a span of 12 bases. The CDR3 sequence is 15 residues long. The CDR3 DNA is TGCGCCAGCAGCCAAGGGAGGGAGGTTCCCTACGAGCAGTACTTC. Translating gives CASSQGREVPYEQYF.

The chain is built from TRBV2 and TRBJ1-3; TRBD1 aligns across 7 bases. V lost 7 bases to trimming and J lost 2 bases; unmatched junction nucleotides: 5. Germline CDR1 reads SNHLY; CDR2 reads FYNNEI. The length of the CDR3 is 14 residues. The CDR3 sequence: CASNLDRAGNTIYF. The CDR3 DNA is TGTGCCAGCAATTTAGACAGGGCTGGAAACACCATATATTTT.

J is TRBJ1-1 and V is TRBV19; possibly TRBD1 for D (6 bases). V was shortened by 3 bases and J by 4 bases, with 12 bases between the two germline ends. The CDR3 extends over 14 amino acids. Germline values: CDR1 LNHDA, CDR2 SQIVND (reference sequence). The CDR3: CASSMLGGLTEAFF. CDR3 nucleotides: TGTGCCAGTAGTATGTTGGGGGGGCTCACTGAAGCTTTCTTT.

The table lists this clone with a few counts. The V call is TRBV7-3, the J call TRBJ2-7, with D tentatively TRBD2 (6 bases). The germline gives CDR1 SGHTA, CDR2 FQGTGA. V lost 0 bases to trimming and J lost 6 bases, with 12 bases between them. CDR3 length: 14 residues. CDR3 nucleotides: TGTGCCAGCAGCTTAACGGGGGGAACCCTCGAGCAGTACTTC. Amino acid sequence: CASSLTGGTLEQYF. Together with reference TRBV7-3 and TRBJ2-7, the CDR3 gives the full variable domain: GAGVSQTPSNKVTEKGKYVELRCDPISGHTALYWYRQSLGQGPEFLIYFQGTGAADDSGLPNDRFFAVRPEGSVSTLKIQRTERGDSAVYLCASSLTGGTLEQYFGPGTRLTVT.

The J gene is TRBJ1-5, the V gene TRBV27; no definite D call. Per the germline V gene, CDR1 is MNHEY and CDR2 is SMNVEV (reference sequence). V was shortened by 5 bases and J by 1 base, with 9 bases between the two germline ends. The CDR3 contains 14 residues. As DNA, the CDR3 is TGTGCCAGCAGTCCCATGAGGAGCAATCAGCCCCAGCATTTT. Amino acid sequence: CASSPMRSNQPQHF.

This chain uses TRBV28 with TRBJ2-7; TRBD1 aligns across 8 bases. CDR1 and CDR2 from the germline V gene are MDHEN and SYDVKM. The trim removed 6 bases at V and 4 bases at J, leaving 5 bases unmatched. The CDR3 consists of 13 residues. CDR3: CASSRDRRYEQYF. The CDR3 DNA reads TGTGCCAGCAGCCGGGACAGGAGATACGAGCAGTACTTC.

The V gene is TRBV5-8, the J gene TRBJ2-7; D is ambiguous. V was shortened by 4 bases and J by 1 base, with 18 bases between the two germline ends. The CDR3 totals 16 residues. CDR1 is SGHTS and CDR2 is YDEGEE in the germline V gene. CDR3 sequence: CASSPPFDLGSYEQYF. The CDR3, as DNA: TGTGCCAGCAGCCCACCCTTTGACCTAGGATCCTACGAGCAGTACTTC.

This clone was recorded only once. The CDR3 region has the DNA TGCGCCAGCAGCTTAGGCGGGTCGGATCAGCCCCAGCATTTT. Protein: CASSLGGSDQPQHF. V gene TRBV5-1 combines with J gene TRBJ1-5; D unresolved. Germline CDR1 SGHRS, CDR2 YFSETQ. Trimming cost V 2 bases and J 5 bases, with 11 bases left between them. There are 14 residues in the CDR3.

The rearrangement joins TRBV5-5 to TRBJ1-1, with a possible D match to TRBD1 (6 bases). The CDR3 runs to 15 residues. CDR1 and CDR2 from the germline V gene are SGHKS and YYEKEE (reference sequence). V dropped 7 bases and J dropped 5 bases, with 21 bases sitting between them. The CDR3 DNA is TGTGCCAGCCTCGAGTCTGTGGGGGCGAAGACTGAAGCTTTCTTT. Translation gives CASLESVGAKTEAFF.